This T cell receptor (beta chain) originates from a study of cytomegalovirus exposure and HLA in healthy donors (dated by TCRdb to between 2016 and 2019). General notes on the study: According to a later analysis, the roughly 120 validation repertoires were produced on the same platform as the 666 repertoires of the first cohort. In addition to the first cohort of 650 to 750 subjects, a separate validation cohort of 100 to 150 different subjects was used. The study was designed to test whether signatures of past pathogen exposure could be identified by cataloging public T cell receptors. To predict cytomegalovirus infection status, the study combined high-throughput TCR immunosequencing, statistical association of individual TCRs with disease status, and machine learning. The full study reports these points: While some public TCRs were present in many individuals, most TCR sequences turned up only very rarely across donors. All 130 or so repertoires were used to score co-occurrence in the validation cohort in a later analysis, because that analysis had no HLA typing for the cohort. Cytomegalovirus status was reported to be diagnosed by the classifier with high specificity and sensitivity in both the original and validation cohorts. Subsequent analysis determined that TCRs grouped into clusters in the first cohort also showed a tendency toward co-occurrence across the 120 or so validation repertoires, and 85% to 95% of cluster scores exceeded 0. The authors suggested that the approach could potentially be generalized to other disease states and immunological phenotypes. Three of the identified cytomegalovirus-associated TCR beta chains were confirmed in vitro to be specific for cytomegalovirus antigens. In the study, some 160 TCR beta chains were listed as associated with cytomegalovirus.

Receptor libraries were prepared by the immunoSEQ multiplex PCR assay. In the source study's methods: A statistical classification framework was developed to diagnose cytomegalovirus status using the catalog of TCR beta chain sequences. This is the immuneACCESS table as TCRdb keeps it, with only in-frame sequences that have V and J called. A part of the clones is gone; compared with another copy, unresolved V genes explain less than half, and the rest is unexplained. For V, J and clone size, that table is used; D and trimming come from the DNA. The table for this sample lists about 220,000 clones; 85% to 90% of them were counted only once. Together, the top ten hold roughly 3% of the sample. Donors formed part of the validation cohort, which comprised 120 or so subjects and was distinct from the first cohort of under 850 subjects. The CDR3 holds 13 amino acids from the cysteine to the phenylalanine. CDR3 DNA is the only sequence kept; it has 39 bases, read in frame from the first base. The junction carries 14 bases between V and J, which are trimmed by 6 bases and 5 bases respectively. The germline V gene sets CDR1 to SNHLY and CDR2 to FYNNEI.

This clone has a handful of counts. Its antigen is currently not known. No base quality values were provided; no much bigger clone lies one nucleotide off. Sequenced material: PBMCs. This TCR was recovered from a woman between 18 and 29 years old in good health and CMV-seronegative. The chain joins TRBV2 to TRBJ2-7, with TRBD2 perhaps the D gene, on 5 matching bases. For the CDR3, the sequence is CASSDYTGHEQYF. Here is the DNA: TGTGCCAGCAGCGACTACACTGGGCACGAGCAGTACTTC.